This T cell receptor (beta chain) was captured in a study of blood T cell repertoires in COVID-19. Study as a whole: The cDNA or gDNA used as material had been derived from T cells, B-cell-depleted T cells, or PBMCs.

From germline, CDR1 is LNHDA and CDR2 SQIVND (reference sequence). This CDR3 has 13 amino acids. Trimming cost V 6 bases and J 3 bases; bases outside gene matches: 1. How the authors handled the data: Using reference gene primer amplification, nucleated cell counts were estimated. Assay used: immunoSEQ multiplex PCR; TCRdb lists only in-frame clones, some missing. The V and J calls and clone size are taken from that table; D and trimming were inferred from the DNA. The sample has about 43,000 clones, 70% to 90% seen once. In this sample, this clone turned up a few times. This clonotype was obtained from a man in his 60s with active COVID-19. The V gene is TRBV19, the J gene TRBJ1-3; 8 nucleotides match TRBD1. Sequenced: peripheral blood. The CDR3 is CASRGTGGNTIYF. In DNA form, the CDR3 reads TGTGCCAGTAGGGGGACAGGTGGAAACACCATATATTTT. Drawing the rest from reference TRBV19 and TRBJ1-3, the complete variable domain is DGGITQSPKYLFRKEGQNVTLSCEQNLNHDAMYWYRQDPGQGLRLIYYSQIVNDFQKGDIAEGYSVSREKKESFPLTVTSAQKNPTAFYLCASRGTGGNTIYFGEGSWLTVV.